The 14 T cell receptor beta chains below all came from one sample that was sequenced in a study of blood T cell repertoires in COVID-19. TCRdb keeps only in-frame clones here, not all; method: immunoSEQ multiplex PCR. The sample has about 400,000 clones; roughly 90% are singletons. The sample comprised PBMCs or T cells enriched from blood (not recorded which). Receptors were obtained from a woman aged 40 to 55 with acute COVID-19.

This chain uses TRBV29-1 with TRBJ2-1; 10 positions agree with TRBD2. CDR3 size: 15 residues. CDR1 is SQVTM, CDR2 ANQGSEA, per germline. V shed 7 bases, J shed 4 bases, and the junction held 10 bases outside the gene matches. The CDR3: CSAGASGGSYNEQFF. In nucleotides, the CDR3 is TGCAGCGCGGGGGCTAGCGGGGGATCATACAATGAGCAGTTCTTC.

The chain carries TRBV13 and TRBJ1-2; no clear D. CDR1 and CDR2 (germline): PRHDT, FYEKMQ (reference sequence). This CDR3 is built from 14 residues. Trimming pared 5 bases from V and 0 bases from J, leaving 10 bases between. The CDR3 here is CASSADSPNYGYTF. CDR3 nucleotide sequence: TGTGCCAGCAGCGCGGACTCTCCTAACTATGGCTACACCTTC. Combining the CDR3 with reference TRBV13 and TRBJ1-2 gives the whole variable domain AAGVIQSPRHLIKEKRETATLKCYPIPRHDTVYWYQQGPGQDPQFLISFYEKMQSDKGSIPDRFSAQQFSDYHSELNMSSLELGDSALYFCASSADSPNYGYTFGSGTRLTVV.

The chain couples TRBV5-1 to TRBJ1-1; D is uncertain. With 4 bases removed from V and 6 bases from J, the gap between germline ends came to 16 bases. The CDR3 covers 14 residues. CDR1 and CDR2 (germline): SGHRS, YFSETQ. The DNA for the CDR3 is TGCGCCAGCAGCCTACGGACGGGGAGGCCTGAAGCTTTCTTT. This encodes CASSLRTGRPEAFF.

The chain employs TRBV6-6 and TRBJ1-6; 9 bases line up with TRBD1. The CDR3 consists of 19 residues. Trimming cost V 5 bases and J 12 bases; bases outside gene matches: 23. Germline V CDR1 and CDR2: MNHNY, SVGAGI (reference sequence). The CDR3 sequence: CASSLRDRASLGPALPLHF. CDR3 sequence (DNA): TGTGCCAGCAGTCTTCGGGACAGGGCCTCCCTAGGGCCTGCGTTACCCCTCCACTTT.

The V gene is TRBV5-6, the J gene TRBJ2-2; possibly TRBD1 for D (5 bases). The V end lost 4 bases, the J end lost 0 bases, and 13 bases lay between the germline ends. CDR1 is SGHDT, CDR2 YYEEEE, per germline. The CDR3 extends over 16 amino acids. For the CDR3, the DNA is TGTGCCAGCAGCCAAGAACAGGAATCGAACACCGGGGAGCTGTTTTTT. This sequence encodes CASSQEQESNTGELFF.

V is TRBV5-4 and J is TRBJ2-5; D is unclear. Germline V gene sequence: CDR1 SGHNT, CDR2 YYREEE (reference sequence). There are 13 residues in the CDR3. Trimming took off 0 bases at V and 1 base at J, with 4 bases between the two ends. CDR3 in DNA: TGTGCCAGCAGCTTGGGCAGCCAAGAGACCCAGTACTTC. It specifies CASSLGSQETQYF.

In its sample, this clone was seen once. The rearrangement uses TRBV5-8 and TRBJ2-7; 9 bases are shared with TRBD1. The CDR3 spans 18 residues. Germline CDR1 reads SGHTS; CDR2 reads YDEGEE. After removal of 2 bases from V and 7 bases from J, the junction contained 19 bases not matched to a gene. This CDR3 is CASSFLVGGTGWECEQYF. The CDR3 nucleotides are TGTGCCAGCAGCTTTCTCGTGGGAGGGACAGGGTGGGAGTGTGAGCAGTACTTC.

The chain links TRBV11-2 to TRBJ2-2, with TRBD1 matching 7 bases. V lost 5 bases, J lost 4 bases, and 7 bases stayed unmatched. From germline, CDR1 is SGHAT and CDR2 FQNNGV. This CDR3 is 15 amino acids long. The CDR3 sequence: CASSHGTGVTGELFF. The CDR3 nucleotides are TGTGCCAGCAGCCACGGAACAGGGGTCACCGGGGAGCTGTTTTTT.

This clone showed up just a few times. The genes are TRBV5-1 and TRBJ1-1, with D unresolved. The V end was cut by 5 bases, the J end by 4 bases, with 15 bases between. This CDR3 comprises 14 residues. Germline V CDR1 and CDR2: SGHRS, YFSETQ. The CDR3 DNA follows: TGCGCCAGCAGTAACCCAAAGACGGGCACTGAAGCTTTCTTT. Protein: CASSNPKTGTEAFF.

The V call is TRBV7-9, the J call TRBJ2-1; 10 nucleotides match TRBD2. CDR1 and CDR2 (germline): SEHNR, FQNEAQ (reference sequence). V lost 3 bases, J lost 9 bases, and 8 bases stayed unmatched. The CDR3 length is 15 residues. The chain's CDR3 is CASSFPGSGGAEQFF. As DNA, the CDR3 is TGTGCCAGCAGCTTCCCTGGCAGCGGGGGGGCTGAGCAGTTCTTC.

The genes are TRBV10-3 and TRBJ2-7; D is unclear. CDR1 is ENHRY and CDR2 is SYGVKD in the germline V gene. CDR3 length equals 12 residues. Trimming shortened V by 6 bases and J by 1 base, and 7 bases separated the two germline ends. The CDR3 coding sequence is TGTGCCATCAGCGAGCCTTCCTACGAGCAGTACTTC. Amino acids: CAISEPSYEQYF.

The J gene is TRBJ2-3, the V gene TRBV7-2; D not certain. The CDR3 is 15 residues long. The germline CDR1 and CDR2 sequences are SGHTA and FQGNSA. Trimming removed 5 bases from V and 0 bases from J, with 12 bases in between. In DNA form, the CDR3 reads TGTGCCAGCAGCCCCCCGGCTAGTAGCACAGATACGCAGTATTTT. It encodes CASSPPASSTDTQYF.

The chain joins TRBV30 to TRBJ1-1; TRBD1 is a possible D gene (6 bases). The V gene lost 5 bases and the J gene lost 5 bases, with 12 bases spanning the gap. The CDR3 extends over 12 amino acids. The germline gives CDR1 GTSNPN, CDR2 SVGIG (reference sequence). CDR3 residues: CAWHRVGTEAFF. In nucleotides, the CDR3 is TGTGCCTGGCACAGGGTAGGGACTGAAGCTTTCTTT.

The chain couples TRBV29-1 to TRBJ1-2, with TRBD1 as a possible D gene (6 bases). The CDR3 sequence is 12 residues long. Trimming took 4 bases from V and 4 from J, leaving 10 bases between them. From germline, CDR1 is SQVTM and CDR2 ANQGSEA. This chain's CDR3 is CSVAGGPYGYTF. Written as DNA, the CDR3 is TGCAGCGTTGCGGGGGGCCCCTATGGCTACACCTTC.